This TCR beta chain was sequenced during a study of early T cells in non-severe SARS-CoV-2 infection. Across the whole study: The authors sequenced bulk RNA from unsorted whole blood, leaving chains unpaired. Whole-study findings and limits: The matching step, a VDJdb search, favored anti-spike CD8 responses and missed private and CD4 specificities.

Unique molecular identifiers tagged individual cDNA molecules. TCRdb passed the 5' RACE reads through MiXCR, listing each CDR3 protein once. The data show approximately 22,000 distinct CDR3 sequences, around 6% seen once. About this clonotype: The antigen is undetermined.

This receptor was taken from an adult who was a healthcare worker with PCR-confirmed SARS-CoV-2 infection or an uninfected control (not recorded which). The specimen was whole blood, collected at baseline.

The CDR3 region is CASSSSPGNQPQHF. Here the CDR3 DNA reads TGTGCCAGCAGTTCATCGCCGGGCAATCAGCCCCAGCATTTT. The chain couples TRBV6-4 to TRBJ1-5; D ambiguous. V was clipped by 5 bases and J by 2 bases, with 10 bases between them. The CDR3 has 14 residues. In germline, CDR1 is MRHNA, CDR2 SNTAGT.